These 11 T cell receptor beta chains originate from one sample sequenced in a study of T cell repertoires in cytomegalovirus infection (dated by TCRdb to about 2019). No cognate antigen is known for these TCRs. Per the publication, the treatment or condition label means: in vitro stimulation with specific CMV peptide epitopes to enrich CMV-specific T cells. For sequencing, an Illumina HiSeq 1500 was employed. Clones were called with MiXCR by TCRdb after fastp trimmed the public reads at Q25, and only in-frame beta chains were retained. For every CDR3 protein sequence, its rows merge into one entry that carries the most common genes and DNA. The sample includes a few hundred thousand distinct CDR3 sequences, with under 45% observed a single time. Around 48% of the sample is held by the ten biggest clonotypes. The source material was cultured PBMCs, sampled from culture after CMV antigen stimulation. The receptors shown here come from a human donor in good health (CMV status not recorded). Some clones in this sample may be carry-over from other donors' samples.

The chain has TRBV19 and TRBJ1-5; D gene ambiguous. CDR3 length equals 13 residues. Trimming shortened V by 8 bases and J by 1 base, and 9 bases separated the two germline ends. Germline CDR1 is LNHDA and CDR2 is SQIVND (reference sequence). The CDR3 DNA reads TGTGCCAGTTCGGATCTGAGCAATCAGCCCCAGCATTTT. Its protein is CASSDLSNQPQHF.

This clonotype was seen just once. This chain connects TRBV4-1 to TRBJ2-5, with a possible D match to TRBD1 (5 bases). The CDR3 runs to 13 residues. Germline CDR1 MGHRA, CDR2 YSYEKL. Trimming left V 4 bases short and J 4 bases short, with 10 bases between. The CDR3 DNA reads TGCGCCAGCAGCCGTACCCAGGGAGAGACCCAGTACTTC. Translating gives CASSRTQGETQYF.

The chain has TRBV12-3 or TRBV12-4 and TRBJ2-1, with D tentatively TRBD2 (5 bases). This CDR3 contains 13 residues. V was clipped by 5 bases and J by 9 bases, with 14 bases between them. This CDR3 is CASSIGLASEQFF. CDR3 DNA sequence: TGTGCCAGCAGTATAGGACTCGCGAGTGAGCAGTTCTTC.

The chain couples TRBV2 to TRBJ2-3; weak D call: TRBD2 (5 bases). The germline V and J ends were trimmed by 11 bases and 2 bases, with 8 bases remaining between them. Per germline, CDR1 SNHLY and CDR2 FYNNEI. The CDR3 runs 11 residues. CDR3 nucleotide sequence: TGTGCCTTGGGAGACACAGATACGCAGTATTTT. Encoded protein: CALGDTDTQYF.

This chain uses TRBV19 with TRBJ2-7, with 15 nucleotides matching TRBD2. Trimming took 5 bases from V and 5 from J; bases not matched to a gene: 4. Per the germline V gene, CDR1 is LNHDA and CDR2 is SQIVND (reference sequence). This CDR3 is built from 15 residues. CDR3 sequence (DNA): TGTGCCAGTAGTGTTGGGACTAGCGGGAGGAACGAGCAGTACTTC. Translating gives CASSVGTSGRNEQYF.

V and J are TRBV7-2 and TRBJ2-3; D remains unclear. Germline values: CDR1 SGHTA, CDR2 FQGNSA. V was shortened by 5 bases and J by 0 bases, with 15 bases between the two germline ends. The CDR3 runs 16 residues. Written as DNA, the CDR3 is TGTGCCAGCAGCCCCCAGAGTACCCAGAGCACAGATACGCAGTATTTT. This gives the protein CASSPQSTQSTDTQYF.

The chain is built from TRBV12-3 or TRBV12-4 and TRBJ2-1, with D tentatively TRBD1 or TRBD2 (5 bases each). The germline V and J ends were trimmed by 1 base and 9 bases, with 16 bases remaining between them. This CDR3 has 15 amino acids. CDR3 in DNA: TGTGCCAGCAGTTTAGAGAGGACACCCGAGGGTGAGCAGTTCTTC. Translating gives CASSLERTPEGEQFF.

The rearrangement links TRBV5-3 to TRBJ2-5; 14 bases match TRBD2. TRBV5-3 is an ORF, with its function uncertain. The CDR3 extends over 18 amino acids. The junction had 13 bases not matched to a gene; V was cut back by 8 bases and J by 1 base. The CDR3 DNA sequence: TGTGCCAGCGCAAAACAGGGACTAGCGGGAGACGGCCAAGAGACCCAGTACTTC. Translating gives CASAKQGLAGDGQETQYF.

This clonotype was detected a few times. The chain uses TRBV7-6 and TRBJ2-2; 9 bases are a match to TRBD2. V was clipped by 5 bases and J by 6 bases; unmatched bases: 7. The CDR3 has 15 residues. Per germline, CDR1 SGHVS and CDR2 FNYEAQ. In nucleotides, the CDR3 is TGTGCCAGCAGCCTGGGACTAGCATCAGCCGGGGAGCTGTTTTTT. Translating it yields CASSLGLASAGELFF.

This clonotype was seen a few times. The J gene is TRBJ1-6, the V gene TRBV7-8; no definite D call. V dropped 5 bases and J dropped 7 bases, with 9 bases sitting between them. The CDR3 runs to 13 residues. Germline V gene sequence: CDR1 SGHVS, CDR2 FQNEAQ. In nucleotides, the CDR3 is TGTGCCAGCAGCAAAGGGAGAAATTCACCCCTCCACTTT. This encodes CASSKGRNSPLHF.

This clonotype was seen repeatedly, ten times or more. The genes are TRBV19 and TRBJ2-1; D uncertain. Germline CDR1 is LNHDA and CDR2 is SQIVND (reference sequence). CDR3 length equals 12 residues. Trimming removed 5 bases at V and 9 bases at J, with 11 bases between. CDR3 nucleotide sequence: TGTGCCAGTAGTCTTAGATTGGGTGAGCAGTTCTTC. This gives the protein CASSLRLGEQFF.